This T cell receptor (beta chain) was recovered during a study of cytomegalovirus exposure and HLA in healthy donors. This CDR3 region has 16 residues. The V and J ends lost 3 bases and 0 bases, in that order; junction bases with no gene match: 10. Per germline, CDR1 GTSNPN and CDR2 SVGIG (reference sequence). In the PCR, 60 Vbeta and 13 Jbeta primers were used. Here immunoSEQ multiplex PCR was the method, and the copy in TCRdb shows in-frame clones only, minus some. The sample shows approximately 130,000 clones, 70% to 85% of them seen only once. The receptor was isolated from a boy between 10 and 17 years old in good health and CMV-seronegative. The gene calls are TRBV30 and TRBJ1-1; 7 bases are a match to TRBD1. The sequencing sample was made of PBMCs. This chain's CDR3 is CAWSPMPGQLNTEAFF. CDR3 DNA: TGTGCCTGGAGCCCTATGCCGGGACAGCTGAACACTGAAGCTTTCTTT. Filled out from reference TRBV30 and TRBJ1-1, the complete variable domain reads SQTIHQWPATLVQPVGSPLSLECTVEGTSNPNLYWYRQAAGRGLQLLFYSVGIGQISSEVPQNLSASRPQDRQFILSSKKLLLSDSGFYLCAWSPMPGQLNTEAFFGQGTRLTVV.